This T cell receptor (beta chain) was identified during a study of blood T cells in healthy people across ages. The CDR3 covers 15 residues. Germline V gene lookup returns CDR1 DFQATT and CDR2 SNEGSKA (reference sequence). With 3 bases removed from V and 9 bases from J, the gap between germline ends came to 18 bases. Regarding the study as a whole: There were more naive CD4+ cells and higher diversity in long-lived donors than in aged donors. Unsorted PBMC input precluded a conclusive naive versus antigen-experienced comparison.

Sample-barcoded 5' priming and a J-beta primer mix drove a second PCR of roughly 6 to 12 cycles. MiXCR, applied by TCRdb to the 5' RACE reads, yields one record per CDR3 protein. Of around 1,600,000 distinct CDR3 sequences detected, approximately 43% appear once; the ten largest clones hold approximately 4.1%. This clonotype was picked up a small number of times. Its target is not known. Material: blood. The TCR sequence derives from a woman between 18 and 30 years old in good health. V is TRBV20-1 and J is TRBJ1-6, with D tentatively TRBD1 (5 bases). Here the CDR3 DNA reads TGCAGTGCTAGGATCGCGGGACGAGGATTTTCACCCCTCCACTTT. Amino acid sequence: CSARIAGRGFSPLHF.